This T cell receptor beta chain was documented in a study of shared clonotypes between healthy human individuals. Study as a whole: Those who served as donors were two women and three men between the ages of 18 and 49. Study-wide results and caveats: Larger estimated richness was generally seen in naive subsets than in memory subsets. What rarefaction showed was incomplete sorted-subset sequencing despite large depth. Relative to their counterparts shared across all four donors, non-shared clonotypes exhibited diminished generation probabilities.

The repertoire was sequenced with immunoSEQ multiplex PCR; TCRdb's copy has only in-frame clones and lacks some. The repertoire holds some 2,100,000 clones, with about 92% as singletons. Of note for this clone: What it binds is unknown.

Trimming cost V 5 bases and J 8 bases; bases outside gene matches: 11. The CDR3 length is 15 residues. Germline loops: CDR1 SGHTA, CDR2 FQGTGA. Selected positively for CCR7 and CD45RO-negative, naive CD8 cells excluded terminally differentiated effector memory CD45RA+ cells. Material for sequencing was naive CD8+ T cells from PBMCs. The gene calls are TRBV7-3 and TRBJ2-1; 8 nucleotides match TRBD2. The receptor's source is a man younger than 30 in good health. Some clones in this sample may be carry-over from other donors' samples. The CDR3 sequence: CASSATGLVPDEQFF. The CDR3 region has the DNA TGTGCCAGCAGCGCTACGGGACTAGTCCCGGATGAGCAGTTCTTC. Full variable domain (rest looked up from reference TRBV7-3 and TRBJ2-1): GAGVSQTPSNKVTEKGKYVELRCDPISGHTALYWYRQSLGQGPEFLIYFQGTGAADDSGLPNDRFFAVRPEGSVSTLKIQRTERGDSAVYLCASSATGLVPDEQFFGPGTRLTVL.